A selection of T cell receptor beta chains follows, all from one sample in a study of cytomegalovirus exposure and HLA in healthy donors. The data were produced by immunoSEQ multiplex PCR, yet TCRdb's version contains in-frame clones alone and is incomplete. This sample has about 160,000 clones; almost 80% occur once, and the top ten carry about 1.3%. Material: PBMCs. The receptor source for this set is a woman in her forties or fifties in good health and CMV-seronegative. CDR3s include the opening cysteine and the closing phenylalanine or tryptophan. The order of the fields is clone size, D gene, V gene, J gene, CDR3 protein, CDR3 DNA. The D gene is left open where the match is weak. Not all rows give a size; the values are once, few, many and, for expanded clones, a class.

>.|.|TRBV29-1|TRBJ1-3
CSVEGRNTIYF
TGCAGCGTTGAAGGCAGGAACACCATATATTTT
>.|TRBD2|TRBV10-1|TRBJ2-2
CASSDESGGGTGELFF
TGCGCCAGCAGTGATGAGAGCGGGGGGGGCACCGGGGAGCTGTTTTTT
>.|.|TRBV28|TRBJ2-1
CASSTDYEQFF
TGTGCCAGCTCGACAGATTATGAGCAGTTCTTC
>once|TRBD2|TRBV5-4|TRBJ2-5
CASRTWRGGPGEAQYF
TGTGCCAGCAGGACATGGAGGGGAGGGCCGGGGGAGGCCCAGTACTTC
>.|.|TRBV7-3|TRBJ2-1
CASSYQRDNEQFF
TGTGCCAGCAGCTACCAGCGGGACAATGAGCAGTTCTTC
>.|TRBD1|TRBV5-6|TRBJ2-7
CASSRTPGTGRSYEQYF
TGTGCCAGCAGCCGCACCCCCGGGACAGGGCGTTCCTACGAGCAGTACTTC
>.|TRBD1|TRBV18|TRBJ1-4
CASSPLGQANEKLFF
TGTGCCAGCTCACCACTAGGACAGGCTAATGAAAAACTGTTTTTT
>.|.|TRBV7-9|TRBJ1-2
CASSLARAAGGYTF
TGTGCCAGCAGCTTAGCGAGGGCCGCTGGGGGCTACACCTTC
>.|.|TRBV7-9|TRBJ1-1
CASSYRGQRGNTEAFF
TGTGCCAGCAGCTACCGCGGACAGCGAGGGAACACTGAAGCTTTCTTT
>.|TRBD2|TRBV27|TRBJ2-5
CASTRLAGGQETQYF
TGTGCCAGCACCAGACTAGCGGGAGGCCAAGAGACCCAGTACTTC
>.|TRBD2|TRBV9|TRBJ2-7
CASSVDQRGSYEQYF
TGTGCCAGCAGCGTAGACCAGCGGGGATCCTACGAGCAGTACTTC
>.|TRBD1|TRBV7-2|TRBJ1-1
CASCDRVCTEAFF
TGTGCCAGCTGTGACAGGGTATGCACTGAAGCTTTCTTT
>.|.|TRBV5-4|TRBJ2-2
CASSPLGGADTGELFF
TGTGCCAGCTCCCCTTTAGGCGGGGCGGACACCGGGGAGCTGTTTTTT
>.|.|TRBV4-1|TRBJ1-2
CASSQVPSSNYGYTF
TGCGCCAGCAGCCAAGTGCCCAGTTCTAACTATGGCTACACCTTC
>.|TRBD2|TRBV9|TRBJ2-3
CASSPRTSAATQYF
TGTGCCAGCAGCCCTAGGACTAGCGCTGCAACGCAGTATTTT
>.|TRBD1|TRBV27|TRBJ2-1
CASSTHGDSYNEQFF
TGTGCCAGCAGTACCCATGGGGACAGCTACAATGAGCAGTTCTTC
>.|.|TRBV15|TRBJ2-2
CATSRGDSSNTGELFF
TGTGCCACCAGCAGAGGCGACAGTTCGAACACCGGGGAGCTGTTTTTT
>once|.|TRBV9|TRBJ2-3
CASSAGTSGDTQYF
TGTGCCAGCAGCGCCGGTACCTCTGGAGATACGCAGTATTTT
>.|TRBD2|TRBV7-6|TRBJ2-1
CASSLGLAGRNEQFF
TGTGCCAGCAGCTTGGGCCTAGCGGGAAGAAATGAGCAGTTCTTC
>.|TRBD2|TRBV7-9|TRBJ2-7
CASSSYGTSGTYEQYF
TGTGCCAGCAGCTCTTACGGGACTAGCGGAACCTACGAGCAGTACTTC
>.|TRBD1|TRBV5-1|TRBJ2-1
CASSTGQLYNEQFF
TGCGCCAGCAGCACGGGACAGCTCTACAATGAGCAGTTCTTC
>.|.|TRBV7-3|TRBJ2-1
CASSLRAGVSYNEQFF
TGTGCCAGCAGTCTGCGAGCAGGGGTCTCCTACAATGAGCAGTTCTTC
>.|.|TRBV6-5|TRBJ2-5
CASSRSGRSERTQYF
TGTGCCAGCAGCCGTAGCGGACGGTCAGAGAGGACCCAGTACTTC
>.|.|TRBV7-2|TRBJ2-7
CASSFPRGGDRSSYEQYF
TGTGCCAGCAGCTTCCCTAGGGGGGGGGACAGGAGCTCCTACGAGCAGTACTTC
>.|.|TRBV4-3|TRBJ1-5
CASSQEEYQPQHF
TGCGCCAGCAGCCAAGAAGAGTATCAGCCCCAGCATTTT
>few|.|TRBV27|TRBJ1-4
CASSLLGGVNEKLFF
TGTGCCAGCAGTTTATTAGGGGGGGTCAATGAAAAACTGTTTTTT
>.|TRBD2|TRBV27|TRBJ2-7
CASRASGAYEQYF
TGTGCCAGCAGAGCTAGCGGGGCCTACGAGCAGTACTTC
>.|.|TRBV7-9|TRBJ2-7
CASSPWGVSYEQYF
TGTGCCAGCAGCCCCTGGGGGGTTTCCTACGAGCAGTACTTC
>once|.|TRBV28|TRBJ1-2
CASSLSSGLANYGYTF
TGTGCCAGCAGTTTAAGTTCAGGGTTAGCTAACTATGGCTACACCTTC
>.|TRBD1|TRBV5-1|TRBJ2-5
CASSQMGQQETQYF
TGCGCCAGCAGCCAGATGGGACAGCAAGAGACCCAGTACTTC
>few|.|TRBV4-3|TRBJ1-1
CASSQVSGEGSAEAFF
TGCGCCAGCAGCCAAGTTTCCGGGGAAGGGTCGGCTGAAGCTTTCTTT
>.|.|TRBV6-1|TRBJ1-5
CASSDLQGDQPQHF
TGTGCCAGCAGTGATTTACAGGGTGATCAGCCCCAGCATTTT
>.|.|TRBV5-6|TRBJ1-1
CASSLSGRGLRTEAFF
TGTGCCAGCAGCTTATCGGGGAGAGGGCTTCGCACTGAAGCTTTCTTT
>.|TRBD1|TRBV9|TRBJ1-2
CASSVADRGGYTF
TGTGCCAGCAGCGTAGCGGACAGGGGTGGCTACACCTTC
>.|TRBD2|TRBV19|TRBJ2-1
CASNAGAGDEQFF
TGTGCCAGTAACGCGGGAGCCGGGGATGAGCAGTTCTTC
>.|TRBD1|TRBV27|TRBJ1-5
CASRGGTGNQPQHF
TGTGCCAGCAGGGGCGGGACAGGCAATCAGCCCCAGCATTTT
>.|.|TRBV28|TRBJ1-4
CASSLRRANEKLFF
TGTGCCAGCAGTTTACGAAGAGCTAATGAAAAACTGTTTTTT
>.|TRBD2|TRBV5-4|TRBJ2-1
CASSTVAGVRGNEQFF
TGTGCCAGCAGCACCGTAGCGGGAGTACGGGGCAATGAGCAGTTCTTC
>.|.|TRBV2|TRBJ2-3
CASRGGGEADTQYF
TGTGCCAGCAGAGGAGGGGGCGAGGCAGATACGCAGTATTTT
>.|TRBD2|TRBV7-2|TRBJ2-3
CASSLRGGNTDTQYF
TGTGCCAGCAGCCTGCGGGGGGGAAACACAGATACGCAGTATTTT
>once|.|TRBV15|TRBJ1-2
CATRHSGGENYGYTF
TGTGCCACCAGGCACTCCGGGGGTGAAAACTATGGCTACACCTTC
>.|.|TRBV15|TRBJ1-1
CATSRDLKGHLDTEAFF
TGTGCCACCAGCAGAGATCTCAAAGGACACCTAGACACTGAAGCTTTCTTT
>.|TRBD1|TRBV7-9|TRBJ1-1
CASSLLRTGFNTEAFF
TGTGCCAGCAGCCTCCTCCGGACAGGGTTCAACACTGAAGCTTTCTTT
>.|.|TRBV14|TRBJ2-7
CASSQDRSNEQYF
TGTGCCAGCAGCCAAGATCGTAGTAACGAGCAGTACTTC
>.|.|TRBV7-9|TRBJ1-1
CASSQSRGKNTEAFF
TGTGCCAGCAGCCAGAGTAGGGGGAAGAACACTGAAGCTTTCTTT
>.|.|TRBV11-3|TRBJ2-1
CASSLGPSSNAGEQFF
TGTGCCAGCAGCTTAGGTCCTAGCTCTAATGCAGGTGAGCAGTTCTTC
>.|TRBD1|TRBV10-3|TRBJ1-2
CAIRGQGEGYGYTF
TGTGCCATCAGAGGACAGGGGGAGGGCTATGGCTACACCTTC
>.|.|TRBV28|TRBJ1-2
CASSLGAAVRDYGYTF
TGTGCCAGCAGTTTAGGCGCTGCGGTACGGGACTATGGCTACACCTTC
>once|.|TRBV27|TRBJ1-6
CASSFQGRNSPLHF
TGTGCCAGCAGTTTTCAGGGGCGTAATTCACCCCTCCACTTT
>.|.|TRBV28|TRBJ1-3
CASSQGSGNTIYF
TGTGCCAGCAGCCAGGGCTCTGGAAACACCATATATTTT
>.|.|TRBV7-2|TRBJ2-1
CASSLALKISSGINEQFF
TGTGCCAGCAGCTTAGCGCTAAAAATCAGTTCGGGGATCAATGAGCAGTTCTTC
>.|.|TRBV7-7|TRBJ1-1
CASSETAWTEAFF
TGTGCTAGCAGCGAGACAGCTTGGACTGAAGCTTTCTTT
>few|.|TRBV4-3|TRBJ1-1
CASSQAQKGEAFF
TGCGCCAGCAGCCAAGCCCAGAAGGGGGAAGCTTTCTTT
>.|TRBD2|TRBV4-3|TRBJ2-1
CASSQEPFSGGPGNEQFF
TGCGCCAGCAGCCAAGAGCCTTTTTCGGGGGGGCCCGGCAATGAGCAGTTCTTC
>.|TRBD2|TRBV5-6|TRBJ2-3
CASSRTSLGTDTQYF
TGTGCCAGCAGCAGGACTAGCCTCGGGACAGATACGCAGTATTTT
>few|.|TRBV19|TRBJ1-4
CAGVDMSDEKLFF
TGTGCCGGTGTGGACATGAGCGATGAAAAACTGTTTTTT
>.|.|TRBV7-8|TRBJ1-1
CASSLGGLRAFF
TGTGCCAGCAGCTTAGGAGGGCTGCGCGCTTTCTTT
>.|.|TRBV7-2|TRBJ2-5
CASSLGPYSQETQYF
TGTGCCAGCAGCTTAGGTCCATACAGCCAAGAGACCCAGTACTTC
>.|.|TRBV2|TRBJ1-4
CASSVLLNEKLFF
TGTGCCAGCTCGGTTCTCCTCAATGAAAAACTGTTTTTT
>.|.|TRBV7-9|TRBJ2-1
CASRLPGNEQFF
TGTGCCAGCAGGCTTCCAGGGAATGAGCAGTTCTTC